Detailed here is one TCR beta chain. Its specificity is unknown. V lost 1 base, J lost 0 bases, and 4 bases stayed unmatched. The CDR3 covers 16 residues. Germline CDR1 reads MDHEN; CDR2 reads SYDVKM. This record belongs to a study of radiotherapy plus CTLA-4 blockade in lung cancer. Study-wide context: Overall, 15% to 20% of patients showed an objective response, while around 34% attained disease control.

Libraries were prepared by immunoSEQ multiplex PCR; TCRdb keeps only in-frame clonotypes and omits some of them. In the table there are about 45,000 clones, 73% of which are singletons. Findings and caveats of the study: Some TCR clones had been derived from tumors. These clones expanded in peripheral blood after radiotherapy plus ipilimumab. It was early blood T cell clone dynamics, with interferon-beta, that reportedly best predicted response.

The TCR originated in a human donor with non-small cell lung cancer who had a complete response to radiotherapy plus ipilimumab. This chain joins TRBV28 and TRBJ2-7; TRBD2 matches at 9 bases. Sequenced material: peripheral blood, taken from a patient treated with radiotherapy plus ipilimumab. The DNA for the CDR3 is TGTGCCAGCAGTTTATCAGGTAGCGGGAGCTCCTACGAGCAGTACTTC. Its translation: CASSLSGSGSSYEQYF.